What follows describes a single T cell receptor beta chain. Its antigen remains unknown. The data were obtained in a study of OX40 agonist ivuxolimab in advanced cancers. Overall study: Every patient in dose escalation had hepatocellular carcinoma, melanoma, renal cell or head and neck cancer. Two cutaneous melanoma patients and one hepatocellular carcinoma patient, three in all, had partial responses.

Using immunoSEQ multiplex PCR, the repertoire was profiled, and TCRdb retains in-frame clones only, with some absent. Of 55,000 to 95,000 clones in the sample, just over 85% were seen once. General study points: Antigen specificity remained undetermined for the expanded peripheral T cells.

The germline gives CDR1 SGHRS, CDR2 YFSETQ. Trimming removed 4 bases at V and 1 base at J, with 12 bases between. The CDR3 has 15 amino acids. Material: CD4+ or CD8+ T cells sorted from blood, obtained in a trial of the OX40 agonist ivuxolimab. This clonotype was obtained from an adult with an advanced solid tumor such as melanoma, head and neck, liver or kidney cancer. The rearrangement joins TRBV5-1 to TRBJ1-5; D may be TRBD1 (5 bases). The CDR3 is CASSTGAGSNQPQHF. In DNA, the CDR3 is TGCGCCAGCAGCACCGGGGCAGGGAGCAATCAGCCCCAGCATTTT.